The text below deals with one T cell receptor (beta chain). Its antigen remains unknown. The data originate from a study of OX40 agonist ivuxolimab in advanced cancers. General study points: CD8+ T cells were the subset that, on average, had more expanded clones than CD4+.

J gave up 5 bases and V 3 bases, and 8 bases lay outside the gene matches. Germline V CDR1 and CDR2: SGHDN, FVKESK. This CDR3 is 18 amino acids long. Method: immunoSEQ multiplex PCR; TCRdb's copy keeps in-frame clones and lacks some. The table has about 46,000 clones, about 87% seen once; the top ten hold around 11%. This sample comprised CD4+ or CD8+ T cells sorted from blood, obtained in a trial of the OX40 agonist ivuxolimab. This chain joins TRBV14 and TRBJ2-1; 15 positions match TRBD2. The receptor was isolated from an adult with an advanced solid tumor such as melanoma, head and neck, liver or kidney cancer. This CDR3 is CASSQRTSGGAQHNEQFF. The CDR3 bases are TGTGCCAGCAGCCAGAGGACTAGCGGGGGGGCCCAGCACAATGAGCAGTTCTTC.